This T cell receptor beta chain was recovered during a study of T-cell reconstitution after alpha-beta-depleted transplantation in children. Study-wide results and limits: Fresh T-cell production supplied most of the T-cell counts and diversity seen one year after transplant.

Unique molecular identifiers were incorporated when the TCRbeta library was constructed. From the PCR reads, TCRdb called clonotypes with MiXCR, one entry per CDR3 protein. The table records approximately 400,000 distinct CDR3 sequences, about 17% of them present only once. This clonotype appeared a few times. Its cognate antigen is unknown. The source is a boy in the first two years of life who had a stem cell transplant for Wiskott-Aldrich syndrome, so the T cells may come from the graft donor. Specimen: PBMCs, mostly from graft donor cells, collected 360 days after TCRalphabeta/CD19-depleted stem cell transplant.

The CDR3 loop is CSAPKAVSYEQYF. In DNA form, the CDR3 reads TGCAGTGCCCCAAAGGCTGTCTCCTACGAGCAGTACTTC. The chain combines TRBV20-1 with TRBJ2-7; D call uncertain. This CDR3 is 13 amino acids long. CDR1 DFQATT and CDR2 SNEGSKA come from the germline V gene (reference sequence). V dropped 6 bases and J dropped 0 bases, with 12 bases sitting between them.